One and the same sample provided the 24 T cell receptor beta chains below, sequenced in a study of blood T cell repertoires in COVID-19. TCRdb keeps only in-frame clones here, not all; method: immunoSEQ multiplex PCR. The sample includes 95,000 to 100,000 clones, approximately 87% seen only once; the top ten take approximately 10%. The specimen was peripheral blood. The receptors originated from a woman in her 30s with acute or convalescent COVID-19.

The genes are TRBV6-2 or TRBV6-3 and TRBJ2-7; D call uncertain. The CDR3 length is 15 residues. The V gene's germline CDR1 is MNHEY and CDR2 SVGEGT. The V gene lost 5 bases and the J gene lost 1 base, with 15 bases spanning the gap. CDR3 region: CASSLSWALSYEQYF. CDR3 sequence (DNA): TGTGCCAGCAGTCTCTCCTGGGCCCTTTCCTACGAGCAGTACTTC.

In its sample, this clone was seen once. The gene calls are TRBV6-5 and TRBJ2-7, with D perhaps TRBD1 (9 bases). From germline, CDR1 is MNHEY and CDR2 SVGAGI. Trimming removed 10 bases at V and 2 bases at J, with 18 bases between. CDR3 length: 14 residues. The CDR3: CATRGGTGPYEQYF. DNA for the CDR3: TGTGCCACCCGCGGGGGGACAGGGCCCTACGAGCAGTACTTC.

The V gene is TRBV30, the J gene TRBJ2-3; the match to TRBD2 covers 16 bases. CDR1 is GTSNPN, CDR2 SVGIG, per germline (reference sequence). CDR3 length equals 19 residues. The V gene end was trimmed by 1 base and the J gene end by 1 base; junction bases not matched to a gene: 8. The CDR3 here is CAWSDLGLAGGPRTDTQYF. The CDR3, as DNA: TGTGCCTGGAGTGATTTGGGACTAGCGGGGGGGCCCCGCACAGATACGCAGTATTTT. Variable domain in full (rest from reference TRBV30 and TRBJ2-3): SQTIHQWPATLVQPVGSPLSLECTVEGTSNPNLYWYRQAAGRGLQLLFYSVGIGQISSEVPQNLSASRPQDRQFILSSKKLLLSDSGFYLCAWSDLGLAGGPRTDTQYFGPGTRLTVL.

This chain's CDR3 is CASSQFPRSNEKLFF. CDR3 nucleotide sequence: TGTGCCAGCAGCCAATTCCCGCGATCTAATGAAAAACTGTTTTTT. The rearrangement joins TRBV14 to TRBJ1-4, with no clear D. V lost 2 bases and J 3 bases, leaving 10 bases between the germline ends. Germline V gives CDR1 SGHDN, CDR2 FVKESK. The CDR3 totals 15 residues.

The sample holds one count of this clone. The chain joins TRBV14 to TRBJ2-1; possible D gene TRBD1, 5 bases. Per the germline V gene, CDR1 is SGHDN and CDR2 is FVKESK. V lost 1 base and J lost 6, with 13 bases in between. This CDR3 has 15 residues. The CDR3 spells CASSQGRGPGNEQFF. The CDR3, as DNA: TGTGCCAGCAGCCAAGGTAGGGGTCCGGGCAATGAGCAGTTCTTC.

CDR3 region: CASSPGQGLWEKLFF. The DNA of the CDR3 is TGTGCCAGCAGCCCGGGACAGGGGTTGTGGGAAAAACTGTTTTTT. The rearrangement links TRBV7-2 to TRBJ1-4; 10 nucleotides match TRBD1. The CDR3 runs to 15 residues. With 5 bases clipped from V and 8 bases from J, the junction kept 8 bases outside the gene matches. From germline, CDR1 is SGHTA and CDR2 FQGNSA.

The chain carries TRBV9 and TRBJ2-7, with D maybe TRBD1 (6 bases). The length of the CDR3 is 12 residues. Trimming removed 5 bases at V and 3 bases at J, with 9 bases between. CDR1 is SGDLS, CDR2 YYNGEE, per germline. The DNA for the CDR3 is TGTGCCAGCAGTACAGGGAGCTACGAGCAGTACTTC. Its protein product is CASSTGSYEQYF.

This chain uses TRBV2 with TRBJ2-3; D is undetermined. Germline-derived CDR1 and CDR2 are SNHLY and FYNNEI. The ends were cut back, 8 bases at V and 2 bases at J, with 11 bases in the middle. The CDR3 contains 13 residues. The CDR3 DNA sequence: TGTGCCAGCCGGAGTCATTTCACAGATACGCAGTATTTT. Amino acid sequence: CASRSHFTDTQYF.

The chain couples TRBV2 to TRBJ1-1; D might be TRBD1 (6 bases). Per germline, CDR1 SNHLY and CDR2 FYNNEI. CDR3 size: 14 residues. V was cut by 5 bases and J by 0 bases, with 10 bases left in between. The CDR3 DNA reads TGTGCCAGCAGTCCATCAGGGGTGAACACTGAAGCTTTCTTT. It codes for CASSPSGVNTEAFF.

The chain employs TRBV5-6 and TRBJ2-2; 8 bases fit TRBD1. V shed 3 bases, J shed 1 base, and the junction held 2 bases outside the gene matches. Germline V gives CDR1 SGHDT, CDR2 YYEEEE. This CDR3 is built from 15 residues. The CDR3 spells CASSSGTGNTGELFF. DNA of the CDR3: TGTGCCAGCAGCTCAGGGACAGGGAACACCGGGGAGCTGTTTTTT. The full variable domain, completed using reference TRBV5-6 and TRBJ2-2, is DAGVTQSPTHLIKTRGQQVTLRCSPKSGHDTVSWYQQALGQGPQFIFQYYEEEERQRGNFPDRFSGHQFPNYSSELNVNALLLGDSALYLCASSSGTGNTGELFFGEGSRLTVL.

CDR3 sequence: CSVERDYGYTF. The CDR3 coding sequence is TGCAGCGTTGAGAGAGACTATGGCTACACCTTC. This sequence joins TRBV29-1 and TRBJ1-2; D uncertain. Germline CDR1 reads SQVTM; CDR2 reads ANQGSEA. The CDR3 is made up of 11 amino acids. Between the trimmed V and J ends, which lost 3 bases and 3 bases, there was a span of 5 bases.

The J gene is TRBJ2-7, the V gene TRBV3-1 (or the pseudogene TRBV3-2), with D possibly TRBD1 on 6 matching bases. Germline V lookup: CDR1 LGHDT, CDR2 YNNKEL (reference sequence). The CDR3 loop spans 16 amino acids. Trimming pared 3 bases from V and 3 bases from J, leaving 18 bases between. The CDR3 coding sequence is TGTGCCAGCAGCCAGCAGACAGGCCGACTCTTCTACGAGCAGTACTTC. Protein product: CASSQQTGRLFYEQYF.

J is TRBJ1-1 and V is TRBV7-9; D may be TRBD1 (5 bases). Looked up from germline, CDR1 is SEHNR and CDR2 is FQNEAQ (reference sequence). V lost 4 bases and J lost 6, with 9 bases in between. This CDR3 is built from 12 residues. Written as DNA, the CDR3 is TGTGCCAGCAGCTCCACAGGATCTGAAGCTTTCTTT. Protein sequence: CASSSTGSEAFF.

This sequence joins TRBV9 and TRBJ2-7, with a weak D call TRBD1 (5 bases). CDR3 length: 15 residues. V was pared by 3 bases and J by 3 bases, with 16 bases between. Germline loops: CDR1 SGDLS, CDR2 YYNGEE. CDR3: CASSAQGDTRYEQYF. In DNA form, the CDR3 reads TGTGCCAGCAGCGCCCAAGGGGATACCCGCTACGAGCAGTACTTC.

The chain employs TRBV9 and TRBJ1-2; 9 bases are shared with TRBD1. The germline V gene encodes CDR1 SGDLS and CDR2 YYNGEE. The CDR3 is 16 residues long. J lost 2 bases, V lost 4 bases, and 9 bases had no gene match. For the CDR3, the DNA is TGTGCCAGCAGCCCTAATAACGGACAGGGGAACTATGGCTACACCTTC. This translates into CASSPNNGQGNYGYTF.

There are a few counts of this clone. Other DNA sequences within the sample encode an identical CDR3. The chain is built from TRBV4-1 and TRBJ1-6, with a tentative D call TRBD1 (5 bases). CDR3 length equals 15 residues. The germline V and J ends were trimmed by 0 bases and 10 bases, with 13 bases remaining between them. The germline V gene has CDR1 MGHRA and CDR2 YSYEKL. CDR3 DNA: TGCGCCAGCAGCCAAGATTCGCAGGGAGGATCACCCCTCCACTTT. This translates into CASSQDSQGGSPLHF.

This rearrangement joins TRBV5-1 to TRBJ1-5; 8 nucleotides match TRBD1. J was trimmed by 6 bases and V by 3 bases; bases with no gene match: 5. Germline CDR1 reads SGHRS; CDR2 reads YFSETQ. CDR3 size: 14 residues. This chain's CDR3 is CASSSGQGSQPQHF. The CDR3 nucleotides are TGCGCCAGCAGCTCAGGACAGGGTAGTCAGCCCCAGCATTTT.

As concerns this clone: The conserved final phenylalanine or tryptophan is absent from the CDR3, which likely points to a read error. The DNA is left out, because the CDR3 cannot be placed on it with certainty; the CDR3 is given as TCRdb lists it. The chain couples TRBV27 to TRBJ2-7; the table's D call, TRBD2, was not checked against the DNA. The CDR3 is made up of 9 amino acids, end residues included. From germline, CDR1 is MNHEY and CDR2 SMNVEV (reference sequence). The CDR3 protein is CASSGTRHN.

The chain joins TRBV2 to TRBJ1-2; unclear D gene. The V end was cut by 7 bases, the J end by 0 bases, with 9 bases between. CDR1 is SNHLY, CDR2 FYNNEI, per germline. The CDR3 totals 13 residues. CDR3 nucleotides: TGTGCCAGCAAAGAGGGATCTAACTATGGCTACACCTTC. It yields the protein CASKEGSNYGYTF.

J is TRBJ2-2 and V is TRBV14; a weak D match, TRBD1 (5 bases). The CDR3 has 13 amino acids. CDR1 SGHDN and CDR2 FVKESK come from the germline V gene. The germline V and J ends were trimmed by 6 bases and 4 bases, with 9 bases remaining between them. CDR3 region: CASRQALTGELFF. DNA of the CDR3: TGTGCCAGCAGACAGGCCCTCACCGGGGAGCTGTTTTTT.

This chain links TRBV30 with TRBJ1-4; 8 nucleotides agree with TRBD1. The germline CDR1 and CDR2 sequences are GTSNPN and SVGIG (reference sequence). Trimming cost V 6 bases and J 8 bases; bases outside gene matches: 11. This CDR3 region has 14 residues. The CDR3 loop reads CACMDRAMSEKLFF. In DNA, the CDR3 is TGTGCCTGCATGGACAGGGCCATGTCCGAAAAACTGTTTTTT.

CDR3 sequence (DNA): TGCGCCAGCAGCCCAGGGGACAGGGCCAACGTCCTGACTTTC. Its translation is CASSPGDRANVLTF. The chain uses TRBV4-1 and TRBJ2-6; D is possibly TRBD1 (6 bases). Germline assignment: CDR1 MGHRA and CDR2 YSYEKL. The CDR3 runs to 14 residues. V gave up 4 bases and J gave up 5 bases, with 9 bases separating them.

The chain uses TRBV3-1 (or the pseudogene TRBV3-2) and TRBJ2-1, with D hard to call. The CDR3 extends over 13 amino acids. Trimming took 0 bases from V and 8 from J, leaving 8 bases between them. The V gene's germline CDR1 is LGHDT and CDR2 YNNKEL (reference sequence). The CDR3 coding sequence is TGTGCCAGCAGCCAAGATTTGGCCGATGAGCAGTTCTTC. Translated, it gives CASSQDLADEQFF.

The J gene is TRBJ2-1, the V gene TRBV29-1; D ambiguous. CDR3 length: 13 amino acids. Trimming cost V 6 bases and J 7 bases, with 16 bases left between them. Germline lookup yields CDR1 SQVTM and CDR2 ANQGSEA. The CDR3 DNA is TGCAGCGTCGAGCCTTTTAGTCTAAATGAGCAGTTCTTC. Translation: CSVEPFSLNEQFF.